This entry lists 30 T cell receptor beta chains sequenced from one sample in a study of T cell responses to AZD1222 COVID-19 vaccine. Clones were sequenced by immunoSEQ multiplex PCR, and TCRdb holds only the in-frame ones, with some missing. This sample has about 130,000 clones, with 70% to 90% found just once. This specimen was peripheral blood, taken on day 0 of AZD1222 vaccination. These receptors were obtained from an adult in good health.

The V gene is TRBV18, the J gene TRBJ1-6, with 9 bases aligning to TRBD1. V lost 4 bases and J lost 6; bases outside the gene matches: 4. Looked up from germline, CDR1 is KGHSH and CDR2 is LQKENI. The CDR3 is 15 residues long. The CDR3 protein is CASSRTGDGNSPLHF. The CDR3 coding sequence is TGTGCCAGCTCACGGACAGGGGATGGTAATTCACCCCTCCACTTT.

The chain is built from TRBV9 and TRBJ2-1, with TRBD2 matching over 7 bases. V lost 3 bases to trimming and J lost 0 bases; unmatched junction nucleotides: 3. Germline values: CDR1 SGDLS, CDR2 YYNGEE. The CDR3 contains 15 residues. The CDR3 is CASSAIAGSYNEQFF. The CDR3 nucleotides are TGTGCCAGCAGCGCAATAGCGGGCTCCTACAATGAGCAGTTCTTC. Looking up the rest from reference TRBV9 and TRBJ2-1 gives the full variable domain: DSGVTQTPKHLITATGQRVTLRCSPRSGDLSVYWYQQSLDQGLQFLIQYYNGEERAKGNILERFSAQQFPDLHSELNLSSLELGDSALYFCASSAIAGSYNEQFFGPGTRLTVL.

The J gene is TRBJ1-1, the V gene TRBV4-3, with D tentatively TRBD1 (6 bases). Trimming cost V 1 base and J 1 base, with 10 bases left between them. The CDR3 totals 15 residues. Germline CDR1 LGHNA, CDR2 YSLEER. The CDR3 nucleotides read TGCGCCAGCAGCCAAGTTTCACAGGGGAACACTGAAGCTTTCTTT. Amino acids: CASSQVSQGNTEAFF.

V gene TRBV11-3 combines with J gene TRBJ2-7; 12 bases map to TRBD2. Germline values: CDR1 SGHNT, CDR2 YENEEA. V shed 4 bases, J shed 5 bases, and the junction held 15 bases outside the gene matches. This CDR3 region has 18 residues. The DNA for the CDR3 is TGTGCCAGCAGCTCCCGGAGTTATGCGGGACTAGCGGGCCACGAGCAGTACTTC. Its translation is CASSSRSYAGLAGHEQYF.

The CDR3 DNA reads as TGTGCCAGCAGCGTAGAGGGGGGGAGCGGGGCCCGCACAGATACGCAGTATTTT. As protein: CASSVEGGSGARTDTQYF. The V call is TRBV9, the J call TRBJ2-3, with D possibly being TRBD2 (7 bases). CDR3 size: 18 residues. CDR1 and CDR2 from the germline V gene are SGDLS and YYNGEE. V lost 0 bases, J lost 1 base, and 18 bases lay in between. The variable domain in full, with the rest retrieved from reference TRBV9 and TRBJ2-3, is DSGVTQTPKHLITATGQRVTLRCSPRSGDLSVYWYQQSLDQGLQFLIQYYNGEERAKGNILERFSAQQFPDLHSELNLSSLELGDSALYFCASSVEGGSGARTDTQYFGPGTRLTVL.

The chain carries TRBV5-4 and TRBJ2-7, with D perhaps TRBD2 (6 bases). The CDR3 is 14 amino acids. With 4 bases removed from V and 2 bases from J, the gap between germline ends came to 13 bases. Germline V lookup: CDR1 SGHNT, CDR2 YYREEE (reference sequence). The CDR3 DNA follows: TGTGCCAGCAGCCTTGGACTAAGCGCCTACGAGCAGTACTTC. Encoded protein: CASSLGLSAYEQYF. Full variable domain (missing parts from reference TRBV5-4 and TRBJ2-7): ETGVTQSPTHLIKTRGQQVTLRCSSQSGHNTVSWYQQALGQGPQFIFQYYREEENGRGNFPPRFSGLQFPNYSSELNVNALELDDSALYLCASSLGLSAYEQYFGPGTRLTVT.

Note on this clone: The junction differs from germline at one of its ends, possibly a read error. The chain links TRBV2 to TRBJ1-2; possible D gene TRBD1, 6 bases. This CDR3 is built from 14 residues. The V gene's germline CDR1 is SNHLY and CDR2 FYNNEI. CDR3 protein: CAGSSDSANYGYTF. DNA of the CDR3: TGTGCCGGCAGCTCGGACAGCGCAAACTATGGCTACACCTTC. Using reference TRBV2 and TRBJ1-2 for the parts outside the CDR3, the full variable domain is EPEVTQTPSHQVTQMGQEVILRCVPISNHLYFYWYRQILGQKVEFLVSFYNNEISEKSEIFDDQFSVERPDGSNFTLKIRSTKLEDSAMYFCAGSSDSANYGYTFGSGTRLTVV.

Written as DNA, the CDR3 is TGCGCCAGCAGCAGGGGGTCGCATGAAAAACTGTTTTTT. Residues: CASSRGSHEKLFF. V is TRBV4-1 and J is TRBJ1-4, with a tentative D call TRBD1 (6 bases). The CDR3 is made up of 13 amino acids. V was cut by 5 bases and J by 6 bases, with 10 bases left in between. Germline CDR1 is MGHRA and CDR2 is YSYEKL.

The V gene is TRBV28, the J gene TRBJ2-3; 8 nucleotides line up with TRBD1. The CDR3 length is 14 residues. CDR1 is MDHEN and CDR2 is SYDVKM in the germline V gene. V dropped 5 bases and J dropped 3; count of bases not matched to a gene: 4. The CDR3 sequence: CASSQQGVTDTQYF. The CDR3, as DNA: TGTGCCAGCAGTCAACAGGGGGTAACAGATACGCAGTATTTT.

A few counts support this clone. CDR3 sequence: CASSQDWAGSHRSPLHF. As DNA, the CDR3 is TGTGCCAGCAGCCAAGACTGGGCCGGGAGCCACCGCTCACCCCTCCACTTT. The chain recombines TRBV3-1 (or the pseudogene TRBV3-2) with TRBJ1-6; D ambiguous. The CDR3 runs 17 residues. Trimming removed 0 bases at V and 10 bases at J, with 19 bases between. Germline values: CDR1 LGHDT, CDR2 YNNKEL (reference sequence).

This clone came up once. The gene calls are TRBV13 and TRBJ1-6, with D maybe TRBD1 (6 bases). Trimming pared 1 base from V and 9 bases from J, leaving 13 bases between. From germline, CDR1 is PRHDT and CDR2 FYEKMQ (reference sequence). The CDR3 has 15 amino acids. CDR3 in DNA: TGTGCCAGCAGCTTAGTGGCGGGGGCAAGTTCACCCCTCCACTTT. Its translation: CASSLVAGASSPLHF.

The rearrangement joins TRBV27 to TRBJ1-2, with unresolved D. The CDR3 is 12 residues long. Germline V gene data show CDR1 as MNHEY and CDR2 as SMNVEV (reference sequence). V lost 6 bases and J lost 7, with 12 bases in between. The CDR3 loop reads CASSSSVGGYTF. DNA of the CDR3: TGTGCCAGCAGCTCCTCAGTGGGTGGCTACACCTTC.

This chain joins TRBV7-9 and TRBJ2-3; D call uncertain. CDR1 is SEHNR, CDR2 FQNEAQ, per germline (reference sequence). CDR3 length: 15 residues. V was clipped by 2 bases and J by 2 bases, with 11 bases between them. In DNA, the CDR3 is TGTGCCAGCAGCTTATCGTCCCTACCCACAGATACGCAGTATTTT. Its translation is CASSLSSLPTDTQYF.

Note on this clone: Other DNA sequences of this sample code for an identical CDR3. The rearrangement joins TRBV18 to TRBJ1-4; D is ambiguous. V shed 3 bases and J shed 0 bases, with 5 bases lying between them. From germline, CDR1 is KGHSH and CDR2 LQKENI. The CDR3 loop spans 14 amino acids. This CDR3 reads CASSPGSTNEKLFF. The CDR3 nucleotides are TGTGCCAGCTCACCGGGGTCAACTAATGAAAAACTGTTTTTT.

This clone appeared once. CDR3: CASRQGPGPQETQYF. The CDR3 nucleotides read TGTGCCAGCAGACAGGGGCCGGGCCCCCAAGAGACCCAGTACTTC. J is TRBJ2-5 and V is TRBV3-1 (or the pseudogene TRBV3-2); 7 nucleotides line up with TRBD1. V gave up 6 bases and J gave up 1 base; unmatched junction bases: 8. Germline V gene sequence: CDR1 LGHDT, CDR2 YNNKEL (reference sequence). The CDR3 loop spans 15 amino acids.

The genes are TRBV7-9 and TRBJ2-7; D is unresolved. V was pared by 1 base and J by 2 bases, with 6 bases between. This CDR3 region has 13 residues. Germline values: CDR1 SEHNR, CDR2 FQNEAQ (reference sequence). The CDR3 coding sequence is TGTGCCAGCAGCTTAGTAAGTACCTACGAGCAGTACTTC. The encoded protein is CASSLVSTYEQYF. Looking up the rest from reference TRBV7-9 and TRBJ2-7 gives the full variable domain: DTGVSQNPRHKITKRGQNVTFRCDPISEHNRLYWYRQTLGQGPEFLTYFQNEAQLEKSRLLSDRFSAERPKGSFSTLEIQRTEQGDSAMYLCASSLVSTYEQYFGPGTRLTVT.

V gene TRBV18 combines with J gene TRBJ1-2; 8 nucleotides match TRBD1. Trimming took 1 base from V and 3 from J; bases not matched to a gene: 4. CDR3 length: 15 residues. Germline V lookup: CDR1 KGHSH, CDR2 LQKENI. CDR3 nucleotide sequence: TGTGCCAGCTCACCACTCCCGGGACAGGACTATGGCTACACCTTC. Translating gives CASSPLPGQDYGYTF.

The chain has TRBV3-1 (or the pseudogene TRBV3-2) and TRBJ1-2, with D possibly TRBD1 on 5 matching bases. This CDR3 has 13 amino acids. Germline V gene lookup returns CDR1 LGHDT and CDR2 YNNKEL (reference sequence). The germline V and J ends were trimmed by 1 base and 7 bases, with 10 bases remaining between them. CDR3 DNA: TGTGCCAGCAGCCAAGGGGGCGCGGTTGGCTACACCTTC. It yields the protein CASSQGGAVGYTF.

This chain uses TRBV23-1 with TRBJ1-1; 7 nucleotides agree with TRBD1. TRBV23-1 is noted as an ORF with a role that remains uncertain. With 3 bases clipped from V and 5 bases from J, the junction kept 9 bases outside the gene matches. The CDR3 extends over 15 amino acids. The CDR3 loop reads CASSHFGQDSTEAFF. In DNA, the CDR3 is TGCGCCAGCAGTCACTTCGGACAGGACTCGACTGAAGCTTTCTTT.

This chain uses TRBV11-2 with TRBJ1-4; a possible D gene is TRBD1 (6 bases). The germline CDR1 and CDR2 sequences are SGHAT and FQNNGV. The CDR3 runs to 15 residues. Deletions cut 5 bases from V and 7 bases from J, with 17 bases between. Here the CDR3 reads CASSRNRVIGEKLFF. The CDR3 nucleotides are TGTGCCAGCAGCAGAAACAGGGTAATAGGTGAAAAACTGTTTTTT.

The V and J genes are TRBV24-1 and TRBJ2-7; 7 bases fit TRBD1. Germline values: CDR1 KGHDR, CDR2 SFDVKD. Trimming at V came to 6 bases and at J to 2 bases, leaving 6 bases not matched to a gene. The CDR3 is 14 amino acids. CDR3 bases: TGTGCCACCAGTAGACCGGGACAGCCCTACGAGCAGTACTTC. This encodes CATSRPGQPYEQYF.

Judged by abundance, this clone is medium-sized. This chain joins TRBV15 and TRBJ1-3; D gene unclear. Trimming took off 0 bases at V and 0 bases at J, with 12 bases between the two ends. This CDR3 is 17 amino acids long. CDR1 is LNHNV, CDR2 YYDKDF, per germline (reference sequence). The CDR3 loop is CATSREGSRSSGNTIYF. The CDR3 DNA is TGTGCCACCAGCAGAGAAGGTAGCAGGAGCTCTGGAAACACCATATATTTT. Full variable domain (rest looked up from reference TRBV15 and TRBJ1-3): DAMVIQNPRYQVTQFGKPVTLSCSQTLNHNVMYWYQQKSSQAPKLLFHYYDKDFNNEADTPDNFQSRRPNTSFCFLDIRSPGLGDTAMYLCATSREGSRSSGNTIYFGEGSWLTVV.

In its sample, this clone was seen once. The chain links TRBV5-1 to TRBJ2-3; D is unresolved. From germline, CDR1 is SGHRS and CDR2 YFSETQ. V was trimmed by 4 bases and J by 11 bases, leaving 17 bases between them. There are 13 residues in the CDR3. CDR3 nucleotides: TGCGCCAGCAGCCCTGGTACCGTTTCCAAGCAGTATTTT. Its translation: CASSPGTVSKQYF.

The rearrangement links TRBV2 to TRBJ1-2; 7 bases line up with TRBD1. Per germline, CDR1 SNHLY and CDR2 FYNNEI. The V segment lost 2 bases and the J segment 6 bases; nucleotides outside the gene matches: 6. CDR3 size: 14 residues. The CDR3 protein is CASSELQGGDGYTF. For the CDR3, the DNA is TGTGCCAGCAGTGAATTGCAGGGGGGTGATGGCTACACCTTC.

This chain joins TRBV5-4 and TRBJ2-5; D is undetermined. The CDR3 loop spans 15 amino acids. Trimming shortened V by 0 bases and J by 2 bases, and 11 bases separated the two germline ends. Germline V CDR1 and CDR2: SGHNT, YYREEE (reference sequence). CDR3 in DNA: TGTGCCAGCAGCTTGGCTGGGTTATTTCAAGAGACCCAGTACTTC. Amino acid sequence: CASSLAGLFQETQYF. The variable domain in full, completed from reference TRBV5-4 and TRBJ2-5, reads ETGVTQSPTHLIKTRGQQVTLRCSSQSGHNTVSWYQQALGQGPQFIFQYYREEENGRGNFPPRFSGLQFPNYSSELNVNALELDDSALYLCASSLAGLFQETQYFGPGTRLLVL.

The J gene is TRBJ1-1, the V gene TRBV15; unclear D gene. Trimming left V 0 bases short and J 0 bases short, with 11 bases between. CDR1 and CDR2 (germline): LNHNV, YYDKDF (reference sequence). The CDR3 runs 16 residues. The CDR3 loop is CATSRDRAYLNTEAFF. CDR3 DNA sequence: TGTGCCACCAGCAGAGATAGGGCGTACTTGAACACTGAAGCTTTCTTT.

V is TRBV11-1 and J is TRBJ2-7; D may be TRBD1 or TRBD2 (5 bases each). The V and J ends lost 4 bases and 1 base respectively, with 17 bases between them. In germline, CDR1 is SGHAT, CDR2 FQDESV (reference sequence). The CDR3 runs to 16 residues. In nucleotides, the CDR3 is TGTGCCAGCAGCTCGACTGAGGGGTGGAGGTCCTACGAGCAGTACTTC. Its translation: CASSSTEGWRSYEQYF.

A single count supports this clone. The rearrangement links TRBV11-2 to TRBJ2-1; D might be TRBD1 (6 bases). This CDR3 spans 16 amino acids. Trimming shortened V by 5 bases and J by 0 bases, and 14 bases separated the two germline ends. Germline V gene lookup returns CDR1 SGHAT and CDR2 FQNNGV. CDR3 DNA sequence: TGTGCCAGCAGCGCCCATCGGACAGTCTCCTACAATGAGCAGTTCTTC. Amino acids: CASSAHRTVSYNEQFF.

J is TRBJ2-1 and V is TRBV5-3, with D perhaps matching TRBD2 (7 bases). TRBV5-3 is placed among ORFs of uncertain function. V was cut by 4 bases and J by 5 bases, with 28 bases left in between. CDR3 length: 19 residues. The CDR3 region has the DNA TGTGCCAGAAGCCTAGGCCTCGGGGGGCGAAAGGCAGGGGACAATGAGCAGTTCTTC. Protein sequence: CARSLGLGGRKAGDNEQFF.

The V and J genes are TRBV6-5 and TRBJ1-2, with TRBD1 matching over 7 bases. V lost 6 bases, J lost 4 bases, and 8 bases stayed unmatched. In germline, CDR1 is MNHEY, CDR2 SVGAGI. The CDR3 totals 14 residues. The CDR3 loop is CASSFTPGGYGYTF. The CDR3 DNA reads TGTGCCAGCAGCTTCACCCCAGGGGGCTATGGCTACACCTTC.